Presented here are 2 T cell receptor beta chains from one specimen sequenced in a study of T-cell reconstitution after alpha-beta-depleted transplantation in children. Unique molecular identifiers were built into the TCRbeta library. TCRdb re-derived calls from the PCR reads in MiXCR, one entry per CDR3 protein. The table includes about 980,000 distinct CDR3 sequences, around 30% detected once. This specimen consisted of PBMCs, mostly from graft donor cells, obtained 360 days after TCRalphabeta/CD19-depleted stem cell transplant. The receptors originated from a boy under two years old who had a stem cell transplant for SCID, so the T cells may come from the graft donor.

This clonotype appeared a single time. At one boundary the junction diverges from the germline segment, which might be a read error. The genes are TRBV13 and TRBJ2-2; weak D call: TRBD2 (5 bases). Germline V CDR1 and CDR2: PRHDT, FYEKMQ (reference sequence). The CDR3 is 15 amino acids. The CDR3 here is CAISLGIASTGELFF. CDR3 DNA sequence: TGTGCCATCAGCTTGGGCATAGCGTCGACCGGGGAGCTGTTTTTT.

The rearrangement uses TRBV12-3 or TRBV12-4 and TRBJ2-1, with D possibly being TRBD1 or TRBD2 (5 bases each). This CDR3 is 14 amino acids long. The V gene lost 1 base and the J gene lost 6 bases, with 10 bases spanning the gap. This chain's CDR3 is CASSLGVGTNEQFF. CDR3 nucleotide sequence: TGTGCCAGCAGTTTAGGGGTGGGGACCAATGAGCAGTTCTTC.